The 27 T cell receptor beta chains below all came from one sample that was sequenced in a study of Graves' ophthalmopathy and Graves' hyperthyroidism. TCR beta CDR3 regions were amplified from RNA transcripts. Investigators did first-round RT-PCR with HTBI primers, then second-round multiplex PCR. From the multiplex PCR reads, TCRdb called clonotypes with MiXCR, one entry per CDR3 protein. The data hold 650,000 to 800,000 distinct CDR3 sequences, with roughly 41% observed a single time. Source material: peripheral blood. Receptors originate from an adult man with Graves' ophthalmopathy.

In the case of this clonotype: An end of the junction differs from the germline gene, which may be a read error. The chain is built from TRBV7-9 and TRBJ2-7; D is possibly TRBD1 (5 bases). The CDR3 is 16 residues long. CDR1 is SEHNR and CDR2 is FQNEAQ in the germline V gene (reference sequence). In DNA form, the CDR3 reads TGCGCCAGCAGCCGCCAATCCACGACAGCGTCCTACGAGCAGTACTTC. Its translation is CASSRQSTTASYEQYF.

The rearrangement joins TRBV25-1 to TRBJ2-7; 10 positions match TRBD1. Unmatched junction bases numbered 12, after V lost 10 bases and J lost 6 bases. This CDR3 region has 14 residues. Germline V gene sequence: CDR1 MGHDK, CDR2 SYGVNS. CDR3 region: CAITADRGSGEQYF. The CDR3 nucleotides read TGTGCCATCACCGCGGACAGGGGGTCTGGCGAGCAGTACTTC.

This clonotype has at least ten counts. The gene calls are TRBV29-1 and TRBJ1-5, with TRBD1 identical over 9 bases. CDR1 and CDR2 from the germline V gene are SQVTM and ANQGSEA. CDR3 length: 15 residues. The trim removed 3 bases at V and 6 bases at J, leaving 9 bases unmatched. CDR3 coding DNA: TGCAGCGTTGATCCCCTGGGACAGGGTGCTCAGCCCCAGCATTTT. Residues: CSVDPLGQGAQPQHF.

Turning to this clonotype: Just one base apart from a much larger clone, this may be a read error. The conserved phenylalanine or tryptophan normally closing the CDR3 is absent here, so this likely arose from a read error. V gene TRBV20-1 combines with J gene TRBJ2-5; 12 nucleotides match TRBD2. Germline V gene sequence: CDR1 DFQATT, CDR2 SNEGSKA (reference sequence). There are 15 residues in the CDR3. The CDR3 region is CRIGTSGPPRETQYC. Written as DNA, the CDR3 is TGCAGGATTGGGACTAGCGGGCCCCCTCGGGAGACCCAGTACTGC.

This chain connects TRBV3-1 to TRBJ2-7, with D unresolved. V was cut by 3 bases and J by 4 bases, with 13 bases left in between. The germline CDR1 and CDR2 sequences are LGHDT and YNNKEL (reference sequence). This CDR3 comprises 14 residues. For the CDR3, the DNA is TGTGCCAGCAGCCACGGAAGTGCGAATTACGAGCAGTACTTC. This gives the protein CASSHGSANYEQYF.

V and J are TRBV24-1 and TRBJ2-5, with unresolved D. With 5 bases removed from V and 4 bases from J, the gap between germline ends came to 10 bases. Germline loops: CDR1 KGHDR, CDR2 SFDVKD. The CDR3 runs to 13 residues. The CDR3 protein is CATSGSASETQYF. The CDR3 nucleotides are TGTGCCACCAGTGGCAGCGCTTCAGAGACCCAGTACTTC.

For this clonotype: A junction boundary mismatches the germline segment, possibly from a read error. The chain couples TRBV5-4 to TRBJ1-5; 7 bases align to TRBD1. Per germline, CDR1 SGHNT and CDR2 YYREEE (reference sequence). The length of the CDR3 is 18 residues. CDR3 nucleotide sequence: TGCGCCAGCAGCCAAGATGAGGGGGCACTGTATAGCAATCAGCCCCAGCATTTT. Amino acids: CASSQDEGALYSNQPQHF.

The gene calls are TRBV2 and TRBJ1-5; 10 positions match TRBD1. J lost 2 bases, V lost 5 bases, and 9 bases had no gene match. Per germline, CDR1 SNHLY and CDR2 FYNNEI. This CDR3 region has 17 residues. The CDR3: CASSKTGGAGRNQPQHF. The CDR3 nucleotides read TGTGCCAGCAGTAAGACAGGGGGCGCAGGGCGCAATCAGCCCCAGCATTTT.

In its sample, this clonotype was seen many times. CDR3 in amino acids: CATQGTYLNEKLFF. The CDR3 DNA reads TGTGCCACCCAGGGGACGTACCTTAATGAAAAACTGTTTTTT. The chain employs TRBV2 and TRBJ1-4; TRBD1 is a possible D gene (6 bases). V was trimmed by 10 bases and J by 4 bases, leaving 16 bases between them. The germline V gene has CDR1 SNHLY and CDR2 FYNNEI. The CDR3 length is 14 residues.

Notes on this clonotype: Just one base apart from a much larger clone, this may be a read error. No conserved phenylalanine or tryptophan ends this CDR3, so it is likely a read error. The chain is built from TRBV5-1 and TRBJ1-2; no clear D. The CDR3 covers 14 residues. V was shortened by 4 bases and J by 4 bases, with 14 bases between the two germline ends. CDR1 and CDR2 (germline): SGHRS, YFSETQ. The CDR3 protein is CASSPEPVSYGYTL. CDR3 nucleotides: TGCGCCAGCAGCCCGGAGCCCGTTAGCTATGGCTACACCCTC.

The chain joins TRBV11-1 to TRBJ1-1; 8 nucleotides line up with TRBD1. Germline trimming cut 6 bases from V and 3 bases from J; bases unmatched to any gene: 6. The CDR3 runs to 14 residues. From germline, CDR1 is SGHAT and CDR2 FQDESV (reference sequence). The CDR3, as DNA: TGTGCCAGCAGTGAAGGCAGGGGGCACACTGAAGCTTTCTTT. As protein: CASSEGRGHTEAFF.

The CDR3, as DNA: TGTGCCACCAGCAGTGGACAGGGGGCCGGGGGCTACACCTTC. Its protein is CATSSGQGAGGYTF. The chain employs TRBV15 and TRBJ1-2; TRBD1 agrees at 11 bases. The CDR3 totals 14 residues. Germline CDR1 LNHNV, CDR2 YYDKDF (reference sequence). After removal of 3 bases from V and 8 bases from J, the junction contained 5 bases not matched to a gene.

This clonotype was seen at least ten times. The chain carries TRBV20-1 and TRBJ1-6; 11 bases map to TRBD1. V was clipped by 6 bases and J by 6 bases; unmatched bases: 4. Germline-derived CDR1 and CDR2 are DFQATT and SNEGSKA (reference sequence). This CDR3 has 14 amino acids. The CDR3 nucleotides are TGCAGTGCGGCCGGGACAGGGGGTAATTCACCCCTCCACTTT. It codes for CSAAGTGGNSPLHF.

The V and J genes are TRBV5-1 and TRBJ1-4, with a possible D match to TRBD1 (6 bases). V was trimmed by 3 bases and J by 8 bases, leaving 26 bases between them. Germline V CDR1 and CDR2: SGHRS, YFSETQ. The CDR3 extends over 18 amino acids. CDR3 bases: TGCGCCAGCAGCTCCGGGCGGGGACAAAATGTGCTGTGGGAAAAACTGTTTTTT. Amino acids: CASSSGRGQNVLWEKLFF.

In regard to this clonotype: Just one base apart from a much larger clone, this may be a read error. J is TRBJ1-6 and V is TRBV6-1, with 7 positions matching TRBD1. Trimming at V came to 5 bases and at J to 11 bases, leaving 12 bases not matched to a gene. The CDR3 is made up of 15 amino acids. CDR1 and CDR2 from the germline V gene are MNHNS and SASEGT. The DNA for the CDR3 is TGTGCCAGCAGTCGCAGGGTCAGGGGGAATGCACCCCTCCACTTT. This translates into CASSRRVRGNAPLHF.

J is TRBJ2-7 and V is TRBV10-3; 7 bases align to TRBD1. The CDR3 has 14 amino acids. CDR1 is ENHRY and CDR2 is SYGVKD in the germline V gene. CDR3 in DNA: TGTGCGCTGGAGCTGTGGGACAGTCACTACGAGCAGTACTTC. This translates into CALELWDSHYEQYF.

The chain joins TRBV10-3 to TRBJ1-5; D is ambiguous. The V end lost 3 bases, the J end lost 2 bases, and 11 bases lay between the germline ends. The CDR3 contains 15 residues. From germline, CDR1 is ENHRY and CDR2 SYGVKD. Here the CDR3 DNA reads TGTGCCATCAGTGACAGACTAGCGGGCAATCAGCCCCAGCATTTT. This gives the protein CAISDRLAGNQPQHF.

This clonotype occurred many times. J is TRBJ1-1 and V is TRBV11-2; maybe TRBD1 (5 bases). The germline CDR1 and CDR2 sequences are SGHAT and FQNNGV. The CDR3 has 13 amino acids. V shed 7 bases and J shed 5 bases, with 14 bases lying between them. The CDR3 nucleotides read TGTGCCAGCAAACGAGGGGTTCGGACTGAAGCTTTCTTT. Its protein product is CASKRGVRTEAFF.

This clonotype was detected only a few times. V is TRBV7-9 and J is TRBJ2-5; no reliable D call. This CDR3 contains 12 residues. Trimming stripped 4 bases from V and 4 bases from J, with 7 bases between. Per germline, CDR1 SEHNR and CDR2 FQNEAQ (reference sequence). In nucleotides, the CDR3 is TGTGCCAGCAGCTCAGTCGTAGAGACCCAGTACTTC. This gives the protein CASSSVVETQYF.

The chain combines TRBV25-1 with TRBJ2-5; D possibly corresponds to TRBD2 (5 bases). This CDR3 comprises 13 residues. Trimming left V 1 base short and J 5 bases short, with 8 bases between. From germline, CDR1 is MGHDK and CDR2 SYGVNS. The CDR3 region has the DNA TGTGCCAGCAGTGAATTCGGGGATGAGACCCAGTACTTC. As protein: CASSEFGDETQYF. Full variable domain (outside the CDR3, taken from reference TRBV25-1 and TRBJ2-5): EADIYQTPRYLVIGTGKKITLECSQTMGHDKMYWYQQDPGMELHLIHYSYGVNSTEKGDLSSESTVSRIRTEHFPLTLESARPSHTSQYLCASSEFGDETQYFGPGTRLLVL.

The V and J genes are TRBV11-2 and TRBJ1-4, with D perhaps TRBD1 (6 bases). V was trimmed by 1 base and J by 11 bases, leaving 20 bases between them. CDR3 length: 16 residues. CDR1 is SGHAT and CDR2 is FQNNGV in the germline V gene. Here the CDR3 DNA reads TGTGCCAGCAGCTTAGGAGAGGGGGGGCCTTCAGAGAAACTGTTTTTT. Amino acid sequence: CASSLGEGGPSEKLFF.

This clonotype was counted between two and nine times. The rearrangement links TRBV12-3 or TRBV12-4 to TRBJ2-5; 8 bases fit TRBD2. CDR3 length equals 14 residues. V lost 6 bases, J lost 5 bases, and 8 bases stayed unmatched. CDR3 sequence (DNA): TGTGCCAGCAGCCTACCGGGACTAGGGGAGACCCAGTACTTC. Amino acid sequence: CASSLPGLGETQYF.

At least ten counts were recorded for this clonotype. V is TRBV20-1 and J is TRBJ1-1; D is perhaps TRBD1 (5 bases). The V and J ends lost 0 bases and 9 bases respectively, with 17 bases between them. Germline CDR1 DFQATT, CDR2 SNEGSKA (reference sequence). The CDR3 extends over 14 amino acids. The CDR3 nucleotides read TGCAGTGCTAGAGATTATATGTCAGGGCCTCAAGCTTTCTTT. It encodes CSARDYMSGPQAFF.

This clonotype occurred many times. This chain connects TRBV10-3 to TRBJ2-7; D may be TRBD1 (6 bases). Deletions cut 6 bases from V and 0 bases from J, with 15 bases between. CDR3 size: 15 residues. Germline V CDR1 and CDR2: ENHRY, SYGVKD. The CDR3 nucleotides read TGTGCCATCAGAAGGACAGAAGGTAGCTCCTACGAGCAGTACTTC. The encoded protein is CAIRRTEGSSYEQYF.

This sequence joins TRBV12-3 or TRBV12-4 and TRBJ1-1, with D unresolved. The V and J ends lost 5 bases and 9 bases respectively, with 16 bases between them. This CDR3 is 13 amino acids long. The CDR3 sequence is CASSERTAGKAFF. CDR3 DNA sequence: TGTGCCAGCAGTGAACGGACGGCGGGGAAAGCTTTCTTT.

The chain combines TRBV10-3 with TRBJ2-7; the match to TRBD1 covers 11 bases. In germline, CDR1 is ENHRY, CDR2 SYGVKD. The ends lost 0 bases at V and 2 bases at J; junction bases unmatched: 3. This CDR3 spans 16 amino acids. The CDR3 DNA reads as TGTGCCATCAGTGAGTCCGGGACAGGGGGAACCTACGAGCAGTACTTC. Translation gives CAISESGTGGTYEQYF.

The J gene is TRBJ2-7, the V gene TRBV7-9; 9 nucleotides align to TRBD1. The CDR3 runs 16 residues. The V gene's germline CDR1 is SEHNR and CDR2 FQNEAQ (reference sequence). V shed 5 bases, J shed 3 bases, and the junction held 11 bases outside the gene matches. The CDR3 sequence: CASSPEDRGPVYEQYF. CDR3 DNA: TGTGCCAGCAGCCCGGAGGACAGGGGACCCGTCTACGAGCAGTACTTC. The complete variable domain, with remaining parts taken from reference TRBV7-9 and TRBJ2-7, reads DTGVSQNPRHKITKRGQNVTFRCDPISEHNRLYWYRQTLGQGPEFLTYFQNEAQLEKSRLLSDRFSAERPKGSFSTLEIQRTEQGDSAMYLCASSPEDRGPVYEQYFGPGTRLTVT.